This TCR beta chain was retrieved from a study of blood T cell repertoires in COVID-19. Study background: Material from acute and convalescent COVID-19 was sourced from the United States, Italy and Spain. T cells, B-cell-depleted T cells, or PBMCs supplied cDNA or gDNA.

The authors' processing: The authors estimated nucleated cell counts from reference gene primer amplification. Profiled with immunoSEQ multiplex PCR; TCRdb holds only in-frame clones, not every one. V and J calls and clone size are given by that table; D and trimming were obtained from the DNA. The table lists around 25,000 clones, over 70% of them singletons. The CDR3 contains 15 residues. Trimming left V 5 bases short and J 6 bases short, with 16 bases between. Germline V gene data show CDR1 as MNHEY and CDR2 as SMNVEV (reference sequence). The TCR was taken from a human donor with active COVID-19. The donor label of this sample is uncertain. The rearrangement links TRBV27 to TRBJ1-4; no clear D gene. Sequenced input: peripheral blood. CDR3 amino acids: CASSPRGSGDEKLFF. CDR3 DNA sequence: TGTGCCAGCAGTCCTCGAGGGAGTGGGGATGAAAAACTGTTTTTT.